The 25 T cell receptor beta chains reported below all come from one sample, sequenced in a study of OX40 agonist ivuxolimab in advanced cancers. The library was produced with the immunoSEQ multiplex PCR assay. The source is immuneACCESS, and TCRdb retained only in-frame sequences with V and J called. Part of the clones is not carried over; for the studies checked, unresolved V genes explain less than half of this, and the remainder is unexplained. The sample data list around 29,000 clones, and 81% of these were observed just once. The ten top clones hold less than 40% of the sample. This specimen consisted of CD4+ or CD8+ T cells sorted from blood, obtained in a trial of the OX40 agonist ivuxolimab. These TCRs come from an adult with an advanced solid tumor such as melanoma, head and neck, liver or kidney cancer.

This clone has more than one count but fewer than ten. The chain carries TRBV6-5 and TRBJ1-1; no reliable D call. This CDR3 is 13 amino acids long. Trimming pared 5 bases from V and 3 bases from J, leaving 10 bases between. Germline CDR1 MNHEY, CDR2 SVGAGI. The CDR3, as DNA: TGTGCCAGCAGTGTGCTATTGTACACTGAAGCTTTCTTT. Encoded protein: CASSVLLYTEAFF.

This clone is a singleton in its sample. The rearrangement links TRBV11-2 to TRBJ1-1; D unclear. V lost 4 bases, J lost 1 base, and 10 bases lay in between. There are 14 residues in the CDR3. The germline gives CDR1 SGHAT, CDR2 FQNNGV. CDR3 in DNA: TGTGCCAGCAGCTCTAAACCAAGGAACACTGAAGCTTTCTTT. Translation: CASSSKPRNTEAFF.

The rearrangement uses TRBV5-6 and TRBJ2-2, with D tentatively TRBD1 (5 bases). With 4 bases removed from V and 3 bases from J, the gap between germline ends came to 13 bases. The CDR3 sequence is 15 residues long. Germline V CDR1 and CDR2: SGHDT, YYEEEE. CDR3: CASSLDSADTGELFF. Here the CDR3 DNA reads TGTGCCAGCAGCCTAGACAGTGCGGACACCGGGGAGCTGTTTTTT.

J is TRBJ2-7 and V is TRBV5-6; D perhaps matches TRBD1 (6 bases). Trimming shortened V by 5 bases and J by 1 base, and 10 bases separated the two germline ends. CDR1 and CDR2 from the germline V gene are SGHDT and YYEEEE. The CDR3 is made up of 13 amino acids. The CDR3: CASSAGVSYEQYF. The CDR3 DNA reads as TGTGCCAGCAGTGCAGGGGTTTCCTACGAGCAGTACTTC.

A few counts support this clone. V gene TRBV11-2 combines with J gene TRBJ2-1, with 7 bases fitting TRBD1. The ends lost 7 bases at V and 9 bases at J; junction bases unmatched: 3. Germline assignment: CDR1 SGHAT and CDR2 FQNNGV. The CDR3 is made up of 11 amino acids. The CDR3 spells CASKGGLEQFF. CDR3 DNA sequence: TGTGCCAGCAAAGGGGGCCTTGAGCAGTTCTTC.

The chain employs TRBV5-4 and TRBJ2-2; D remains ambiguous. In germline, CDR1 is SGHNT, CDR2 YYREEE (reference sequence). The germline V and J ends were trimmed by 1 base and 6 bases, with 7 bases remaining between them. The CDR3 totals 13 residues. The CDR3: CASSLTPSGELFF. The CDR3 DNA sequence: TGTGCCAGCAGCTTGACTCCTTCCGGGGAGCTGTTTTTT.

This clone was seen more than once but under ten times. The V gene is TRBV25-1, the J gene TRBJ1-5, with D possibly matching TRBD1 (5 bases). This CDR3 has 14 residues. Germline V gene sequence: CDR1 MGHDK, CDR2 SYGVNS. V lost 2 bases to trimming and J lost 3 bases, with 8 bases between them. This chain's CDR3 is CASSEAGYNQPQHF. CDR3 DNA: TGTGCCAGCAGTGAAGCAGGGTACAATCAGCCCCAGCATTTT.

The genes are TRBV6-1 and TRBJ2-1; weak D call: TRBD2 (7 bases). The V end lost 3 bases, the J end lost 5 bases, and 14 bases lay between the germline ends. Per germline, CDR1 MNHNS and CDR2 SASEGT. The CDR3 loop spans 15 amino acids. CDR3 region: CASSEGRGKDNEQFF. The CDR3 DNA reads TGTGCCAGCAGTGAGGGGAGGGGGAAGGACAATGAGCAGTTCTTC.

The V and J genes are TRBV28 and TRBJ2-7; TRBD2 is a possible D gene (6 bases). V was cut by 7 bases and J by 1 base, with 14 bases left in between. The CDR3 has 14 residues. Germline CDR1 MDHEN, CDR2 SYDVKM. The DNA for the CDR3 is TGTGCCAGCAAGGAGGCGAGCGGGTCCTACGAGCAGTACTTC. This gives the protein CASKEASGSYEQYF.

The chain carries TRBV6-1 and TRBJ2-7; 11 bases agree with TRBD2. The CDR3 length is 15 residues. V trimming: 3 bases; J trimming: 3 bases; junction bases outside the gene matches: 4. CDR1 and CDR2 (germline): MNHNS, SASEGT. CDR3 loop: CASSESSGGFYEQYF. In DNA form, the CDR3 reads TGTGCCAGCAGTGAGTCTAGCGGGGGGTTCTACGAGCAGTACTTC.

J is TRBJ1-1 and V is TRBV4-1; TRBD1 is a possible D gene (5 bases). The CDR3 length is 13 residues. Trimming left V 1 base short and J 11 bases short, with 14 bases between. Germline V lookup: CDR1 MGHRA, CDR2 YSYEKL. In nucleotides, the CDR3 is TGCGCCAGCAGCCAAGCCCGGGGGAGAGGGGCTTTCTTT. As protein: CASSQARGRGAFF.

This sequence joins TRBV5-1 and TRBJ2-2, with TRBD2 matching 7 bases. The CDR3 is made up of 15 amino acids. V dropped 6 bases and J dropped 6; count of bases not matched to a gene: 11. Per the germline V gene, CDR1 is SGHRS and CDR2 is YFSETQ. The CDR3: CASKAGGGMPGELFF. The CDR3 DNA sequence: TGCGCCAGCAAGGCCGGGGGAGGGATGCCCGGGGAGCTGTTTTTT.

The genes are TRBV27 and TRBJ2-7; 8 nucleotides match TRBD1. The CDR3 loop spans 13 amino acids. V lost 2 bases, J lost 7 bases, and 4 bases stayed unmatched. The V gene's germline CDR1 is MNHEY and CDR2 SMNVEV (reference sequence). The CDR3 nucleotides are TGTGCCAGCAGTTTAACCTACAGGGGGGAGCAGTACTTC. Translation: CASSLTYRGEQYF.

This clone was counted a single time. V is TRBV30 and J is TRBJ2-7; possible D gene TRBD1, 6 bases. The CDR3 covers 12 residues. The V end lost 3 bases, the J end lost 6 bases, and 12 bases lay between the germline ends. The V gene's germline CDR1 is GTSNPN and CDR2 SVGIG (reference sequence). The CDR3: CAWRAQGSEQYF. The CDR3 bases are TGTGCCTGGAGGGCGCAGGGGAGCGAGCAGTACTTC.

CDR3 loop: CASSLEGTEQYF. CDR3 nucleotides: TGCGCCAGCAGCTTGGAAGGGACCGAGCAGTACTTC. The V and J genes are TRBV5-1 and TRBJ2-7, with D perhaps given as TRBD1 or TRBD2 (5 bases each). The V and J ends lost 0 bases and 6 bases respectively, with 7 bases between them. This CDR3 is built from 12 residues. Germline CDR1 and CDR2: SGHRS and YFSETQ.

This sequence joins TRBV7-8 and TRBJ2-7, with TRBD1 matching 9 bases. The CDR3 consists of 16 residues. Germline V CDR1 and CDR2: SGHVS, FQNEAQ. Losses at the gene ends were 5 bases for V and 3 bases for J; bases not matched to a gene: 11. The CDR3 DNA reads TGTGCCAGCAGCCTCGACACCGGGACAGGGCTCTACGAGCAGTACTTC. Translating gives CASSLDTGTGLYEQYF.

This clone was counted a few times. The rearrangement joins TRBV30 to TRBJ1-5; no clear D gene. Germline V lookup: CDR1 GTSNPN, CDR2 SVGIG (reference sequence). The V end lost 0 bases, the J end lost 4 bases, and 7 bases lay between the germline ends. The CDR3 contains 13 residues. The CDR3 loop is CAWSVDTNQPQHF. The DNA for the CDR3 is TGTGCCTGGAGTGTCGACACTAATCAGCCCCAGCATTTT.

This clone appeared once. The V call is TRBV7-2, the J call TRBJ2-1; 8 bases are shared with TRBD1. The germline gives CDR1 SGHTA, CDR2 FQGNSA. The CDR3 consists of 13 residues. Trimming at V came to 1 base and at J to 7 bases, leaving 0 bases not matched to a gene. The CDR3 DNA is TGTGCCAGCAGCTTAGACAGGGGGAATGAGCAGTTCTTC. Translation: CASSLDRGNEQFF.

The rearrangement joins TRBV19 to TRBJ2-1, with TRBD2 identical over 10 bases. The CDR3 contains 16 residues. Germline lookup yields CDR1 LNHDA and CDR2 SQIVND (reference sequence). With V trimmed by 7 bases and J by 2 bases, 8 bases remained unmatched. The CDR3 loop is CASILTTSGPYNEQFF. CDR3 sequence (DNA): TGTGCCAGTATCCTCACGACTAGCGGGCCCTACAATGAGCAGTTCTTC.

The V and J genes are TRBV4-1 and TRBJ1-1, with D possibly being TRBD1 (6 bases). Germline V gene data show CDR1 as MGHRA and CDR2 as YSYEKL. The CDR3 spans 14 residues. Trimming took off 1 base at V and 7 bases at J, with 13 bases between the two ends. In DNA form, the CDR3 reads TGCGCCAGCAGCCAAGTATCGGGGACACTTGAAGCTTTCTTT. It translates to CASSQVSGTLEAFF.

The rearrangement uses TRBV5-1 and TRBJ1-1, with D possibly being TRBD1 (5 bases). The germline V gene encodes CDR1 SGHRS and CDR2 YFSETQ. The germline V and J ends were trimmed by 3 bases and 2 bases, with 14 bases remaining between them. This CDR3 spans 15 amino acids. For the CDR3, the DNA is TGCGCCAGCAGCTCAACAGGACCGATAAACACTGAAGCTTTCTTT. Amino acids: CASSSTGPINTEAFF.

The chain employs TRBV9 and TRBJ2-5; D may be TRBD2 (6 bases). Matching the DNA end better, TRBJ2-7 makes the J call doubtful. CDR1 and CDR2 (germline): SGDLS, YYNGEE. The CDR3 runs 15 residues. This CDR3 is CASSVGSGASYEQYF. DNA for the CDR3: TGTGCCAGCAGCGTAGGGTCGGGAGCCTCCTACGAGCAGTACTTC.

J is TRBJ2-3 and V is TRBV7-6; D is undetermined. Germline CDR1 reads SGHVS; CDR2 reads FNYEAQ. This CDR3 has 14 residues. Trimming cost V 3 bases and J 0 bases, with 7 bases left between them. CDR3 amino acids: CASSFRVSTDTQYF. For the CDR3, the DNA is TGTGCCAGCAGCTTCCGAGTGAGCACAGATACGCAGTATTTT.

V is TRBV10-1 and J is TRBJ2-3, with 7 nucleotides matching TRBD2. The germline CDR1 and CDR2 sequences are WNHNN and SYGVQD (reference sequence). The CDR3 has 16 residues. V lost 0 bases to trimming and J lost 6 bases; unmatched junction nucleotides: 9. CDR3 protein: CASSESGGSSPDTQYF. CDR3 coding DNA: TGCGCCAGCAGTGAGTCGGGGGGGTCTAGTCCGGATACGCAGTATTTT.

V is TRBV7-3 and J is TRBJ2-1, with 14 nucleotides matching TRBD2. There are 15 residues in the CDR3. The V gene's germline CDR1 is SGHTA and CDR2 FQGTGA. The trim removed 5 bases at V and 6 bases at J, leaving 3 bases unmatched. The CDR3, as DNA: TGTGCCAGCAGCCCGGGACTAGCGGGAGCCAATGAGCAGTTCTTC. Protein product: CASSPGLAGANEQFF.